Below are 2 T cell receptor beta chains sequenced from a single sample in a study of cytomegalovirus exposure and HLA in healthy donors. The study ran its PCR with 60 Vbeta and 13 Jbeta primers. Only in-frame clones appear in the TCRdb table, and some are missing; sequencing was by immunoSEQ multiplex PCR. The sample has some 120,000 clones, 80% seen once. Sequencing input: PBMCs. These receptors originate from a man aged 50 to 59 in good health and CMV-seronegative.

The V and J genes are TRBV7-3 and TRBJ2-1, with 10 nucleotides matching TRBD2. V lost 6 bases and J lost 8; bases outside the gene matches: 13. The CDR3 has 16 amino acids. Germline V lookup: CDR1 SGHTA, CDR2 FQGTGA. The DNA for the CDR3 is TGTGCCAGCAGTTTTAGCGGGGGGACTCTAGGCGATGAGCAGTTCTTC. Protein sequence: CASSFSGGTLGDEQFF.

This sequence joins TRBV5-4 and TRBJ1-1; TRBD1 agrees at 11 bases. The germline V gene has CDR1 SGHNT and CDR2 YYREEE (reference sequence). V lost 4 bases to trimming and J lost 5 bases; unmatched junction nucleotides: 10. This CDR3 region has 16 residues. CDR3: CASSPGTGGGVTEAFF. Here the CDR3 DNA reads TGTGCCAGCAGCCCGGGGACAGGGGGAGGAGTGACTGAAGCTTTCTTT.